The 25 T cell receptor beta chains given below trace back to one sample, sequenced in a study of beta chain features in type 1 diabetes. Notes on the study in general: All four CD4+ subsets of Type 1 diabetes patients contained TCRB CDR3s that were moderately but significantly shorter.

Which antigens these TCRs recognize remains unknown. The entirety of the isolated RNA underwent reverse transcription, so expressed TCRB transcripts were sequenced. Data came from immunoSEQ multiplex PCR; TCRdb stores just in-frame clones and leaves some out. The sample has hundreds of thousands of clones, 7% to 10% seen once. Specimen: central memory CD4+ T cells from blood. These TCRs come from a man younger than 45 with type 1 diabetes.

A remark on this clone: With a much larger clone just one base away, this may be a read error. In nucleotides, the CDR3 is TGTGCCAGCAGCTTACAGCCGAACACTGAAGCTTTCTTT. It specifies CASSLQPNTEAFF. The chain joins TRBV11-2 to TRBJ1-1; the D is unclear. The CDR3 is made up of 13 amino acids. The germline CDR1 and CDR2 sequences are SGHAT and FQNNGV. Trimming removed 2 bases from V and 1 base from J, with 5 bases in between.

Points on this clone: Other DNA sequences in this sample translate to the same CDR3. The chain uses TRBV4-3 and TRBJ2-5; D is unclear. Trimming pared 0 bases from V and 1 base from J, leaving 6 bases between. The CDR3 loop spans 14 amino acids. The germline CDR1 and CDR2 sequences are LGHNA and YSLEER. Written as DNA, the CDR3 is TGCGCCAGCAGCCAAGAGCCATTCCAAGAGACCCAGTACTTC. It codes for CASSQEPFQETQYF.

The genes are TRBV7-2 and TRBJ1-2, with no clear D. V lost 5 bases to trimming and J lost 3 bases, with 13 bases between them. This CDR3 is 14 amino acids long. Germline CDR1 is SGHTA and CDR2 is FQGNSA. CDR3 bases: TGTGCCAGCAGCCCGGGTGCTGGGCACTATGGCTACACCTTC. This codes for CASSPGAGHYGYTF.

The table lists this clone with a few counts. The chain carries TRBV7-2 and TRBJ2-1, with D unresolved. From germline, CDR1 is SGHTA and CDR2 FQGNSA. Trimming removed 1 base at V and 9 bases at J, with 7 bases between. The CDR3 length is 12 residues. CDR3 in DNA: TGTGCCAGCAGCTTAGAAACCTCTGAGCAGTTCTTC. This translates into CASSLETSEQFF.

This clone was detected ten times or more. Other DNA sequences in the sample encode the same CDR3. CDR3 loop: CASSPGETQYF. CDR3 DNA: TGTGCCAGCAGTCCAGGAGAGACCCAGTACTTC. V is TRBV7-9 and J is TRBJ2-5; D not resolved. Trimming cost V 6 bases and J 4 bases, with 6 bases left between them. The CDR3 runs 11 residues. Per germline, CDR1 SEHNR and CDR2 FQNEAQ (reference sequence).

The chain carries TRBV6-1 and TRBJ2-5; TRBD1 matches at 12 bases. Germline V CDR1 and CDR2: MNHNS, SASEGT. This CDR3 region has 14 residues. Trimming took 4 bases from V and 6 from J; bases not matched to a gene: 3. CDR3 in DNA: TGTGCCAGCAGTGCGGGACAGGGGGCAAAGACCCAGTACTTC. This encodes CASSAGQGAKTQYF.

The table lists this clone with a few counts. J is TRBJ2-5 and V is TRBV11-2; D gene uncertain. The CDR3 sequence is 15 residues long. Germline V gene data show CDR1 as SGHAT and CDR2 as FQNNGV. V was shortened by 7 bases and J by 7 bases, with 22 bases between the two germline ends. CDR3 coding DNA: TGTGCCAGCAACCCCCTCGGCACCACGGGTGGGACCCAGTACTTC. Translated: CASNPLGTTGGTQYF.

The gene calls are TRBV27 and TRBJ2-3; no reliable D call. This CDR3 is 14 amino acids long. Germline V CDR1 and CDR2: MNHEY, SMNVEV (reference sequence). Between the trimmed V and J ends, which lost 5 bases and 5 bases, there was a span of 14 bases. CDR3 in amino acids: CASSLRSVRDTQYF. In DNA, the CDR3 is TGTGCCAGCAGTCTCCGGTCTGTAAGAGATACGCAGTATTTT.

The rearrangement joins TRBV7-2 to TRBJ2-7; 16 nucleotides line up with TRBD2. The CDR3 loop spans 18 amino acids. Germline V gives CDR1 SGHTA, CDR2 FQGNSA. With V trimmed by 5 bases and J by 1 base, 8 bases remained unmatched. CDR3 region: CASSRGTSGGALSYEQYF. The CDR3 DNA reads TGTGCCAGCAGCCGCGGGACTAGCGGGGGGGCACTTTCCTACGAGCAGTACTTC. Full variable domain (rest looked up from reference TRBV7-2 and TRBJ2-7): GAGVSQSPSNKVTEKGKDVELRCDPISGHTALYWYRQSLGQGLEFLIYFQGNSAPDKSGLPSDRFSAERTGGSVSTLTIQRTQQEDSAVYLCASSRGTSGGALSYEQYFGPGTRLTVT.

V gene TRBV10-3 combines with J gene TRBJ1-2; D gene uncertain. The CDR3 is 13 amino acids. Germline V gene data show CDR1 as ENHRY and CDR2 as SYGVKD. Deletions cut 3 bases from V and 8 bases from J, with 13 bases between. The CDR3 DNA reads TGTGCCATCAGTGATGGCATACCCGAAGGCTACACCTTC. Translation: CAISDGIPEGYTF.

The rearrangement uses TRBV15 and TRBJ2-5, with 11 bases matching TRBD1. V trimming: 0 bases; J trimming: 5 bases; junction bases outside the gene matches: 8. This CDR3 region has 17 residues. CDR1 is LNHNV, CDR2 YYDKDF, per germline (reference sequence). CDR3 sequence: CATSRDRGTGGRETQYF. CDR3 in DNA: TGTGCCACCAGCAGAGATAGAGGGACAGGGGGGCGGGAGACCCAGTACTTC.

This clone was observed a handful of times. The chain uses TRBV9 and TRBJ2-1, with 14 bases lining up with TRBD2. V trimming: 4 bases; J trimming: 7 bases; junction bases outside the gene matches: 13. There are 18 residues in the CDR3. Per the germline V gene, CDR1 is SGDLS and CDR2 is YYNGEE. The CDR3 is CASSRSLTSGGARNEQFF. CDR3 nucleotide sequence: TGTGCCAGCAGCCGCTCCTTGACTAGCGGGGGGGCCAGGAATGAGCAGTTCTTC.

The chain uses TRBV6-6 and TRBJ2-7; D possibly uses TRBD1 or TRBD2 (5 bases each). The CDR3 extends over 15 amino acids. V was shortened by 6 bases and J by 0 bases, with 15 bases between the two germline ends. Germline V lookup: CDR1 MNHNY, CDR2 SVGAGI (reference sequence). DNA of the CDR3: TGTGCCAGCAGGGAACCCCGGGGCAGCTCCTACGAGCAGTACTTC. Translated, it gives CASREPRGSSYEQYF.

This clone was seen a handful of times. The J gene is TRBJ2-6, the V gene TRBV18; perhaps D is TRBD1 or TRBD2 (5 bases each). V shed 4 bases and J shed 2 bases, with 12 bases lying between them. This CDR3 has 16 residues. The germline CDR1 and CDR2 sequences are KGHSH and LQKENI. CDR3 protein: CASSRTRGTGANVLTF. The CDR3 region has the DNA TGTGCCAGCTCACGGACTCGGGGCACTGGGGCCAACGTCCTGACTTTC.

The rearrangement links TRBV7-9 to TRBJ2-7, with 12 bases that match TRBD2. In germline, CDR1 is SEHNR, CDR2 FQNEAQ (reference sequence). The CDR3 has 15 amino acids. Trimming took 5 bases from V and 3 from J; bases not matched to a gene: 5. The CDR3 sequence is CASSRGTSGYYEQYF. As DNA, the CDR3 is TGTGCCAGCAGCCGTGGGACTAGCGGGTACTACGAGCAGTACTTC.

The chain uses TRBV5-1 and TRBJ2-1; 10 bases fit TRBD2. V shed 2 bases, J shed 9 bases, and the junction held 8 bases outside the gene matches. This CDR3 region has 15 residues. CDR1 is SGHRS, CDR2 YFSETQ, per germline. CDR3 DNA sequence: TGCGCCAGCAGCTTTAGCCTAGCGGGGGATGTTGAGCAGTTCTTC. Its protein product is CASSFSLAGDVEQFF.

The chain combines TRBV11-2 with TRBJ2-5; 8 bases map to TRBD2. This CDR3 contains 14 residues. J was trimmed by 9 bases and V by 2 bases; bases with no gene match: 8. From germline, CDR1 is SGHAT and CDR2 FQNNGV. CDR3 protein: CASSLTSGQGAQYF. In nucleotides, the CDR3 is TGTGCCAGCAGCTTAACTAGCGGTCAAGGGGCCCAGTACTTC.

This clone was seen a few times. This chain uses TRBV9 with TRBJ1-1; the D is unclear. Germline V gene data show CDR1 as SGDLS and CDR2 as YYNGEE. The CDR3 length is 14 residues. The V gene lost 3 bases and the J gene lost 1 base, with 10 bases spanning the gap. This CDR3 reads CASSGAGGNTEAFF. In DNA, the CDR3 is TGTGCCAGCAGCGGCGCTGGTGGGAACACTGAAGCTTTCTTT.

A note on this clone: The same CDR3 arises from other DNA sequences in this sample as well. This chain uses TRBV18 with TRBJ2-5, with D maybe TRBD1 (6 bases). V was cut by 3 bases and J by 1 base, with 6 bases left in between. From germline, CDR1 is KGHSH and CDR2 LQKENI. CDR3 length: 13 residues. In DNA form, the CDR3 reads TGTGCCAGCTCACCGGACAGCCAAGAGACCCAGTACTTC. The encoded protein is CASSPDSQETQYF.

This clone has a count of ten or more. This chain joins TRBV2 and TRBJ2-2; 8 bases are shared with TRBD1. V dropped 4 bases and J dropped 5; count of bases not matched to a gene: 3. CDR3 length: 14 amino acids. From germline, CDR1 is SNHLY and CDR2 FYNNEI. The CDR3 DNA follows: TGTGCCAGCAGTGGACAGGGGTATACCGGGGAGCTGTTTTTT. Protein sequence: CASSGQGYTGELFF. The entire variable domain, with the rest obtained from reference TRBV2 and TRBJ2-2, is as follows: EPEVTQTPSHQVTQMGQEVILRCVPISNHLYFYWYRQILGQKVEFLVSFYNNEISEKSEIFDDQFSVERPDGSNFTLKIRSTKLEDSAMYFCASSGQGYTGELFFGEGSRLTVL.

This sequence joins TRBV6-5 and TRBJ2-5, with 9 nucleotides matching TRBD1. V was clipped by 1 base and J by 2 bases; unmatched bases: 5. The CDR3 is 16 amino acids. The germline CDR1 and CDR2 sequences are MNHEY and SVGAGI. CDR3 amino acids: CASSYLTGGEQETQYF. As DNA, the CDR3 is TGTGCCAGCAGTTACTTGACAGGGGGGGAACAAGAGACCCAGTACTTC.

The chain joins TRBV27 to TRBJ2-7; 7 bases are shared with TRBD1. After removal of 5 bases from V and 0 bases from J, the junction contained 7 bases not matched to a gene. Per the germline V gene, CDR1 is MNHEY and CDR2 is SMNVEV (reference sequence). The CDR3 has 15 residues. DNA for the CDR3: TGTGCCAGCAGTCCAGGGGACAGAAGCTCCTACGAGCAGTACTTC. It translates to CASSPGDRSSYEQYF.

This clone was counted a single time. The V call is TRBV6-6, the J call TRBJ2-5; D is ambiguous. Near its end, the DNA agrees better with TRBJ2-7, so the J call may be wrong. Germline V lookup: CDR1 MNHNY, CDR2 SVGAGI (reference sequence). This CDR3 spans 13 amino acids. Here the CDR3 reads CASSYDRSYEQYF. The CDR3 DNA sequence: TGTGCCAGCAGTTACGATCGGTCCTACGAGCAGTACTTC.

CDR3 in DNA: TGCAGCGCCCGCCCGGGACAGGACTACAATGAGCAGTTCTTC. Protein sequence: CSARPGQDYNEQFF. The rearrangement uses TRBV29-1 and TRBJ2-1; the match to TRBD1 covers 8 bases. Germline V CDR1 and CDR2: SQVTM, ANQGSEA. The CDR3 totals 14 residues. Trimming cost V 7 bases and J 3 bases; bases outside gene matches: 8.

This clone was seen many times. The chain uses TRBV18 and TRBJ2-2; D unresolved. The CDR3 spans 16 residues. Looked up from germline, CDR1 is KGHSH and CDR2 is LQKENI. V lost 1 base, J lost 0 bases, and 9 bases lay in between. DNA for the CDR3: TGTGCCAGCTCACCACGTGTCGTACCGAACACCGGGGAGCTGTTTTTT. Protein sequence: CASSPRVVPNTGELFF.